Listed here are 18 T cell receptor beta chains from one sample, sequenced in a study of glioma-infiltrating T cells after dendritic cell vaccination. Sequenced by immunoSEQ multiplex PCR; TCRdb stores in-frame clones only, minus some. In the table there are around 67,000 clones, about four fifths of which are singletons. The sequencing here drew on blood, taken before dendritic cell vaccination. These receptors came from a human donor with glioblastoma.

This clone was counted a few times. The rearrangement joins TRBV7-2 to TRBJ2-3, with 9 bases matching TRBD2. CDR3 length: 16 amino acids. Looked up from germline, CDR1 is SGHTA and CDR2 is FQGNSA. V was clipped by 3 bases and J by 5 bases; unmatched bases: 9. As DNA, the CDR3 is TGTGCCAGCAGCTTTTCCGAGCGGGGGGCCAGAGATACGCAGTATTTT. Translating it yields CASSFSERGARDTQYF.

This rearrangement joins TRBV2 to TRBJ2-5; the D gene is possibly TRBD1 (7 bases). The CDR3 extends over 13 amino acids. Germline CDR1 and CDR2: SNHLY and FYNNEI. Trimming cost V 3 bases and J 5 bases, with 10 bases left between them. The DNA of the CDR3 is TGTGCCAGCAGTGAGGAGGGGGCTGAGACCCAGTACTTC. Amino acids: CASSEEGAETQYF.

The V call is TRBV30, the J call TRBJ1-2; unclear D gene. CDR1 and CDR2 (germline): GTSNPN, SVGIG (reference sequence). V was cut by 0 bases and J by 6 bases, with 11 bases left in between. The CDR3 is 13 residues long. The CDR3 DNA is TGTGCCTGGAGTGTAGAGTGGTCCAATGGCTACACCTTC. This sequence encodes CAWSVEWSNGYTF.

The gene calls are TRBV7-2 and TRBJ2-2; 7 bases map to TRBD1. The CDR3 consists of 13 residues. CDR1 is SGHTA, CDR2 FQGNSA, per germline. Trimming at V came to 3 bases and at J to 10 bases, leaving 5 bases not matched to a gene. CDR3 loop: CASSFRGQKELFF. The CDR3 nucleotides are TGTGCCAGCAGCTTTCGGGGACAGAAGGAGCTGTTTTTT.

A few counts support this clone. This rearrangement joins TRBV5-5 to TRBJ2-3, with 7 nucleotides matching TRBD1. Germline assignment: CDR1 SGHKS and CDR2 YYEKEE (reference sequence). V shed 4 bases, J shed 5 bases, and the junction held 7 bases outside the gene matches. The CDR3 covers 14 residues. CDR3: CASSLTGLGDTQYF. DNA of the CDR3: TGTGCCAGCAGCCTGACAGGGCTGGGAGATACGCAGTATTTT.

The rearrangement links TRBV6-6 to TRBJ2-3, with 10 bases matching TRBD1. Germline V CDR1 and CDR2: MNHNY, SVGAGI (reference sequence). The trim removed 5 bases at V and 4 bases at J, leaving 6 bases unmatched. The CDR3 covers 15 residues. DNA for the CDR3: TGTGCCAGCAGTGACGGGACAGGGGAAGCAGATACGCAGTATTTT. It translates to CASSDGTGEADTQYF.

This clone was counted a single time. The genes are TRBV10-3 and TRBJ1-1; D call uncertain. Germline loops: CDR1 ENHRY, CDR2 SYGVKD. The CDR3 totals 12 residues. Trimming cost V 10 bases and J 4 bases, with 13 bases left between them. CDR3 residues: CATLRGTTEAFF. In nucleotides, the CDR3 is TGTGCCACCCTTCGGGGAACCACTGAAGCTTTCTTT.

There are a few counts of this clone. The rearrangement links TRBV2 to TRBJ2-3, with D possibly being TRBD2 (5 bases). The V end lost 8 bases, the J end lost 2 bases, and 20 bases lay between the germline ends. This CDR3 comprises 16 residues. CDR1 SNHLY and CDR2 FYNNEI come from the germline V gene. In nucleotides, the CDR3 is TGTGCCAGCGGAATAGCAATCCCCCGGGACACAGATACGCAGTATTTT. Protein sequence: CASGIAIPRDTDTQYF.

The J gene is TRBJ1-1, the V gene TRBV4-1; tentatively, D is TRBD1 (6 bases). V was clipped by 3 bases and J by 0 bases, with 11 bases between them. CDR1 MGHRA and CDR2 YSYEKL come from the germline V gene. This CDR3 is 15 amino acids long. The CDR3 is CASSHRTGLNTEAFF. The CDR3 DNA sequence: TGCGCCAGCAGCCATAGAACAGGGCTGAACACTGAAGCTTTCTTT.

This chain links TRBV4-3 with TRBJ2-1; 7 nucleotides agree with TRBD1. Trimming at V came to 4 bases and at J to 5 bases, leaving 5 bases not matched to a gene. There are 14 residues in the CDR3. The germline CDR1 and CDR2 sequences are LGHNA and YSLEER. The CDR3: CASSLPDRDNEQFF. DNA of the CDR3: TGCGCCAGCAGCCTGCCAGACAGGGACAATGAGCAGTTCTTC.

CDR3 nucleotide sequence: TGTGCCAGCAGTTTGGGACAGGGGGTAGGCTACACCTTC. Residues: CASSLGQGVGYTF. The chain carries TRBV6-5 and TRBJ1-2; 11 bases are shared with TRBD1. The junction had 3 bases not matched to a gene; V was cut back by 4 bases and J by 8 bases. This CDR3 is 13 amino acids long. The germline CDR1 and CDR2 sequences are MNHEY and SVGAGI.

The CDR3 region has the DNA TGTGCCAGCAGCCTCCCCCTAGCGGGGGACGACACCGGGGAGCTGTTTTTT. This translates into CASSLPLAGDDTGELFF. The chain employs TRBV5-8 and TRBJ2-2, with TRBD2 identical over 10 bases. J lost 3 bases, V lost 4 bases, and 9 bases had no gene match. The CDR3 loop spans 17 amino acids. The germline gives CDR1 SGHTS, CDR2 YDEGEE.

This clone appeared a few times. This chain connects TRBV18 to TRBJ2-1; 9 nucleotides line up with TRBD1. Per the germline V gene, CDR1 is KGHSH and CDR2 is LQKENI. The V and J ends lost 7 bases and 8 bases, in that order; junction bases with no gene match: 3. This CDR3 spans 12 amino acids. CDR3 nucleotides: TGTGCCAGCTACAGGGGGCCGGATGAGCAGTTCTTC. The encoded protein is CASYRGPDEQFF.

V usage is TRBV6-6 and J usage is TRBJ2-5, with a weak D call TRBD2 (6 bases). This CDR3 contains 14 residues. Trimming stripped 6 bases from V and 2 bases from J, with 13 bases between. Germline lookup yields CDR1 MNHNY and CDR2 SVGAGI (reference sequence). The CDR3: CASRTGREQETQYF. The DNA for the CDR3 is TGTGCCAGCAGAACGGGCCGGGAGCAAGAGACCCAGTACTTC.

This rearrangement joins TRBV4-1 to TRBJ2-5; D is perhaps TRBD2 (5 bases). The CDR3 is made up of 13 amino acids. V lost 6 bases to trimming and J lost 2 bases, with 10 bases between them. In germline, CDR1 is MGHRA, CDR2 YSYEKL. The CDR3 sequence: CASSRGPQETQYF. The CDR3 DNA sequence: TGCGCCAGCAGTCGAGGGCCACAAGAGACCCAGTACTTC.

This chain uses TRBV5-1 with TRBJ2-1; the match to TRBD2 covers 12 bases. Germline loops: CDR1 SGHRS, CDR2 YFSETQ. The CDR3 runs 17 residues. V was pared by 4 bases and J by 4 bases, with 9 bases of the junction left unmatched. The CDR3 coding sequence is TGCGCCAGCAGCCAAAGATCCGGGACTAGCGGGTACAATGAGCAGTTCTTC. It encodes CASSQRSGTSGYNEQFF.

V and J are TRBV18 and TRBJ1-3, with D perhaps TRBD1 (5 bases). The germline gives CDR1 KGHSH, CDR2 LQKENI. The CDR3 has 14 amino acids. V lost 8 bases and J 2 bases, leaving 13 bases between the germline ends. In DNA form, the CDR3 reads TGTGCCAGCGCCCCAGGGAAAGCTGGAAACACCATATATTTT. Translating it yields CASAPGKAGNTIYF.

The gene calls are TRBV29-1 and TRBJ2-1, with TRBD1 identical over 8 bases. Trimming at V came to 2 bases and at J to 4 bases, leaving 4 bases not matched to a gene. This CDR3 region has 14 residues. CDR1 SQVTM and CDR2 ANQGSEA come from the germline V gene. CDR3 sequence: CSVEPGQVYNEQFF. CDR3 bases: TGCAGCGTTGAACCGGGACAGGTATACAATGAGCAGTTCTTC.